What follows are 30 T cell receptor beta chains derived from one specimen sequenced in a study of regulatory T cells in long-lasting Graves disease. With iRepertoire HTBI primers and Arm-PCR of CDR3 regions, TCR beta libraries were built. TCRdb itself ran the multiplex PCR reads through MiXCR, one entry per CDR3 protein. Of about 460,000 distinct CDR3 sequences listed, roughly 22% are singletons. Noted time point: persistent/refractory GD, antithyroid drugs over 5 years with positive TRAb. There was RNA extracted from PBMCs, and the TCR library was made from it. Sequenced here: peripheral blood mononuclear cells (PBMCs), sampled when the disease was refractory, from a patient treated with antithyroid drugs. Every receptor here comes from a female donor with Graves disease.

This clonotype was seen many times. The chain employs TRBV24-1 and TRBJ1-2, with D perhaps matching TRBD1 (6 bases). Germline V gene lookup returns CDR1 KGHDR and CDR2 SFDVKD. This CDR3 contains 13 residues. The V and J ends lost 4 bases and 3 bases respectively, with 8 bases between them. The CDR3 loop is CATSDQGYYGYTF. The CDR3 DNA sequence: TGTGCCACCAGTGACCAGGGGTACTATGGCTACACCTTC.

The gene calls are TRBV6-1 and TRBJ2-2; TRBD1 matches 8 bases. V lost 5 bases and J lost 9; bases outside the gene matches: 11. Germline CDR1 and CDR2: MNHNS and SASEGT. The CDR3 has 15 amino acids. The CDR3 protein is CASSPGTGVHRELFF. Here the CDR3 DNA reads TGTGCCAGCAGTCCCGGGACAGGAGTTCACCGGGAGCTGTTTTTT.

The J gene is TRBJ2-7, the V gene TRBV25-1; no definite D call. This CDR3 contains 11 residues. Germline V gene data show CDR1 as MGHDK and CDR2 as SYGVNS. The V end lost 2 bases, the J end lost 12 bases, and 11 bases lay between the germline ends. CDR3 residues: CASSETTRPYF. CDR3 DNA: TGTGCCAGCAGTGAAACCACACGGCCGTACTTC.

The table lists this clonotype with a few counts. This sequence joins TRBV7-2 and TRBJ2-3; D might be TRBD2 (6 bases). The CDR3 length is 15 residues. V was cut by 5 bases and J by 1 base, with 13 bases left in between. CDR1 is SGHTA and CDR2 is FQGNSA in the germline V gene. The CDR3 coding sequence is TGTGCCAGCAGCACCGGGTCTAGCGGCACAGATACGCAGTATTTT. Translated: CASSTGSSGTDTQYF. Looking up the rest from reference TRBV7-2 and TRBJ2-3 gives the full variable domain: GAGVSQSPSNKVTEKGKDVELRCDPISGHTALYWYRQSLGQGLEFLIYFQGNSAPDKSGLPSDRFSAERTGGSVSTLTIQRTQQEDSAVYLCASSTGSSGTDTQYFGPGTRLTVL.

A word on this clonotype: This clone may be a read error of a much larger clone one base away. This chain links TRBV28 with TRBJ1-4; TRBD1 agrees at 7 bases. V was pared by 11 bases and J by 7 bases, with 10 bases of the junction left unmatched. This CDR3 is built from 13 residues. Germline loops: CDR1 MDHEN, CDR2 SYDVKM. The CDR3 loop is CAGAGTDSEKLFF. CDR3 DNA: TGTGCCGGAGCCGGGACAGACAGTGAAAAACTGTTTTTT.

The chain is built from TRBV7-2 and TRBJ1-2, with TRBD1 matching 7 bases. This CDR3 has 16 amino acids. The J segment lost 3 bases and the V segment lost 5 bases, leaving 12 bases of the junction unmatched. Germline V gene sequence: CDR1 SGHTA, CDR2 FQGNSA. CDR3 DNA sequence: TGTGCCAGCAGCCCGCACGGCTTAGACAGGGACTATGGCTACACCTTC. Protein product: CASSPHGLDRDYGYTF.

This clonotype was seen at least ten times. The genes are TRBV7-2 and TRBJ2-7, with D perhaps matching TRBD2 (5 bases). Trimming pared 0 bases from V and 4 bases from J, leaving 13 bases between. The CDR3 sequence is 15 residues long. CDR1 and CDR2 from the germline V gene are SGHTA and FQGNSA. Written as DNA, the CDR3 is TGTGCCAGCAGCTTAGCCCGAGGGCGCTGGTACGAGCAGTACTTC. It is translated as CASSLARGRWYEQYF.

This clonotype was counted many times. This chain links TRBV6-1 with TRBJ1-2; D is perhaps TRBD1 (6 bases). The germline CDR1 and CDR2 sequences are MNHNS and SASEGT. Trimming cost V 1 base and J 8 bases, with 23 bases left between them. The CDR3 is 17 amino acids. The CDR3 reads CASSEDGTLNQASGYTF. CDR3 bases: TGTGCCAGCAGTGAAGACGGGACACTAAACCAAGCTTCCGGCTACACCTTC.

This chain links TRBV7-2 with TRBJ2-1; 8 bases are shared with TRBD1. V dropped 4 bases and J dropped 1; count of bases not matched to a gene: 6. The CDR3 sequence is 16 residues long. Germline assignment: CDR1 SGHTA and CDR2 FQGNSA. In DNA form, the CDR3 reads TGTGCCAGCAGCTCGAGGGACAGGATTTCCTACAATGAGCAGTTCTTC. Its protein is CASSSRDRISYNEQFF.

The rearrangement joins TRBV7-2 to TRBJ1-5; no definite D call. The CDR3 sequence is 16 residues long. V lost 1 base, J lost 1 base, and 11 bases lay in between. CDR1 and CDR2 (germline): SGHTA, FQGNSA. CDR3 in DNA: TGTGCCAGCAGCTTAGTGTACAGCCGGAGCAATCAGCCCCAGCATTTT. Amino acids: CASSLVYSRSNQPQHF.

The gene calls are TRBV9 and TRBJ2-5; unclear D gene. Trimming pared 0 bases from V and 5 bases from J, leaving 11 bases between. The CDR3 runs to 14 residues. Germline lookup yields CDR1 SGDLS and CDR2 YYNGEE. The CDR3 DNA reads as TGTGCCAGCAGCGTAGGAGATTGGGGTGAGACCCAGTACTTC. It encodes CASSVGDWGETQYF.

This clonotype was seen once. This may come from a read error, since a much larger clone is one base off. CDR3 in DNA: TGCAGCGTTGTCCCAACGCCAGGCACTGAAGCTTTCTTT. Translation: CSVVPTPGTEAFF. The chain carries TRBV29-1 and TRBJ1-1; no clear D. Germline V gene data show CDR1 as SQVTM and CDR2 as ANQGSEA. With 4 bases removed from V and 4 bases from J, the gap between germline ends came to 13 bases. The length of the CDR3 is 13 residues.

Ten or more counts support this clonotype. The rearrangement links TRBV5-1 to TRBJ1-5; D remains ambiguous. Germline CDR1 is SGHRS and CDR2 is YFSETQ. Trimming pared 0 bases from V and 0 bases from J, leaving 7 bases between. This CDR3 is 15 amino acids long. The CDR3 nucleotides read TGCGCCAGCAGCTTGGAGGGTACTAGCAATCAGCCCCAGCATTTT. Translation: CASSLEGTSNQPQHF. The full variable domain, rest sourced from reference TRBV5-1 and TRBJ1-5, is KAGVTQTPRYLIKTRGQQVTLSCSPISGHRSVSWYQQTPGQGLQFLFEYFSETQRNKGNFPGRFSGRQFSNSRSEMNVSTLELGDSALYLCASSLEGTSNQPQHFGDGTRLSIL.

V and J are TRBV29-1 and TRBJ2-2, with a possible D match to TRBD2 (5 bases). Per the germline V gene, CDR1 is SQVTM and CDR2 is ANQGSEA. The germline V and J ends were trimmed by 7 bases and 7 bases, with 13 bases remaining between them. There are 12 residues in the CDR3. DNA for the CDR3: TGCAGCGCCGGCGGAGGCGGCGGGGAGCTGTTTTTT. Residues: CSAGGGGGELFF.

This clonotype was counted between two and nine times. The chain couples TRBV20-1 to TRBJ2-7; 10 bases align to TRBD2. CDR1 is DFQATT and CDR2 is SNEGSKA in the germline V gene (reference sequence). This CDR3 has 15 amino acids. Unmatched junction bases numbered 2, after V lost 0 bases and J lost 0 bases. DNA for the CDR3: TGCAGTGCTAGAGATCTAGCGGGGGACTCCTACGAGCAGTACTTC. Its protein product is CSARDLAGDSYEQYF.

Of note for this clonotype: A single base separates this from a much larger clone, so it may be a read error. The chain couples TRBV7-2 to TRBJ1-6, with 7 nucleotides matching TRBD1. The CDR3 has 15 amino acids. J lost 10 bases, V lost 6 bases, and 12 bases had no gene match. From germline, CDR1 is SGHTA and CDR2 FQGNSA. Written as DNA, the CDR3 is TGTGCCAGCAGGCTCCAAACAGGGGCCGGATCACCCCTCCACTTT. Protein: CASRLQTGAGSPLHF.

The V call is TRBV20-1, the J call TRBJ2-7; unclear D gene. CDR1 is DFQATT and CDR2 is SNEGSKA in the germline V gene (reference sequence). The CDR3 is 12 amino acids. Trimming took off 6 bases at V and 4 bases at J, with 13 bases between the two ends. DNA of the CDR3: TGCAGTGCGACGGATTCATTTTACGAGCAGTACTTC. Its translation: CSATDSFYEQYF.

Concerning this clonotype: At one end the junction does not follow the germline gene, possibly because of a read error. The V and J genes are TRBV7-7 and TRBJ2-5, with 10 bases matching TRBD1. The CDR3 consists of 16 residues. From germline, CDR1 is SSHAT and CDR2 FNYEAQ (reference sequence). CDR3 in DNA: TGTGCTAGCAGCTTAGGGACAGGGGAGGGAGGAGAGACCCAGTACTTC. Amino acids: CASSLGTGEGGETQYF. Variable domain in full (rest from reference TRBV7-7 and TRBJ2-5): GAGVSQSPRYKVTKRGQDVTLRCDPISSHATLYWYQQALGQGPEFLTYFNYEAQPDKSGLPSDRFSAERPEGSISTLTIQRTEQRDSAMYRCASSLGTGEGGETQYFGPGTRLLVL.

This clonotype was detected a few times. The chain combines TRBV6-1 with TRBJ1-5; the match to TRBD1 covers 7 bases. This CDR3 comprises 13 residues. Germline V CDR1 and CDR2: MNHNS, SASEGT. After removal of 7 bases from V and 4 bases from J, the junction contained 4 bases not matched to a gene. DNA for the CDR3: TGTGCCAGCACCCTGACAGGGAATCAGCCCCAGCATTTT. This sequence encodes CASTLTGNQPQHF.

This clonotype was detected many times. The chain is built from TRBV6-1 and TRBJ1-5, with D hard to call. The CDR3 contains 14 residues. V was clipped by 6 bases and J by 3 bases, with 12 bases between them. CDR1 and CDR2 (germline): MNHNS, SASEGT. The CDR3 nucleotides are TGTGCCAGCAGCGGAGACGGGCCCAATCAGCCCCAGCATTTT. This codes for CASSGDGPNQPQHF.

The sample holds a few counts of this clonotype. The chain has TRBV15 and TRBJ2-1; TRBD1 agrees at 8 bases. The V segment lost 3 bases and the J segment 1 base; nucleotides outside the gene matches: 2. In germline, CDR1 is LNHNV, CDR2 YYDKDF (reference sequence). The length of the CDR3 is 15 residues. This CDR3 is CATSRYRGSYNEQFF. The CDR3 nucleotides are TGTGCCACCAGCAGGTACAGGGGGTCCTACAATGAGCAGTTCTTC.

As regards this clonotype: Compared with germline, one end of the junction differs, possibly owing to a read error. The V call is TRBV5-1, the J call TRBJ1-5, with 7 bases identical to TRBD1. The CDR3 has 15 residues. Per germline, CDR1 SGHRS and CDR2 YFSETQ. DNA for the CDR3: TGCGCCAGCAGCTTAACAGGGGTTTCTCATCAGCCCCGGCATTTT. Encoded protein: CASSLTGVSHQPRHF.

This clonotype has ten or more counts. The chain links TRBV7-2 to TRBJ1-4; maybe TRBD1 (6 bases). The germline gives CDR1 SGHTA, CDR2 FQGNSA. V lost 5 bases and J 8 bases, leaving 15 bases between the germline ends. This CDR3 is 14 amino acids long. The CDR3 reads CASSRDRLDEKLFF. CDR3 bases: TGTGCCAGCAGCAGAGACAGGCTCGACGAAAAACTGTTTTTT.

On this clonotype itself: A much more abundant neighbour one base away suggests this may be a read error. This CDR3 is CASRGGQESYGYTF. The CDR3 DNA follows: TGTGCCAGCAGGGGGGGGCAAGAAAGCTATGGCTACACCTTC. The chain joins TRBV2 to TRBJ1-2; perhaps TRBD1 as D (6 bases). Trimming took off 6 bases at V and 4 bases at J, with 15 bases between the two ends. Per the germline V gene, CDR1 is SNHLY and CDR2 is FYNNEI. This CDR3 is 14 amino acids long.

This clonotype was counted at least ten times. The chain recombines TRBV20-1 with TRBJ2-5, with 10 bases aligning to TRBD2. Germline loops: CDR1 DFQATT, CDR2 SNEGSKA (reference sequence). The length of the CDR3 is 14 residues. Trimming at V came to 5 bases and at J to 4 bases, leaving 7 bases not matched to a gene. CDR3 in amino acids: CSALQSGRGETQYF. The CDR3 nucleotides read TGCAGTGCTCTTCAAAGCGGGAGGGGAGAGACCCAGTACTTC.

This clonotype was detected only a few times. The rearrangement links TRBV7-9 to TRBJ1-4; TRBD1 is a possible D gene (6 bases). From germline, CDR1 is SEHNR and CDR2 FQNEAQ (reference sequence). This CDR3 is built from 21 residues. V shed 0 bases and J shed 0 bases, with 23 bases lying between them. The DNA of the CDR3 is TGTGCCAGCAGCTTAGCTGGCGGTCCGGGACACCTCCTTGCAACTAATGAAAAACTGTTTTTT. Amino acids: CASSLAGGPGHLLATNEKLFF.

The table lists this clonotype with a few counts. The chain combines TRBV2 with TRBJ1-4; D unclear. The CDR3 contains 11 residues. V was clipped by 6 bases and J by 5 bases, with 4 bases between them. The V gene's germline CDR1 is SNHLY and CDR2 FYNNEI. The DNA for the CDR3 is TGTGCCAGCAGCCCAAATGAAAAACTGTTTTTT. The encoded protein is CASSPNEKLFF.

The sample holds many counts of this clonotype. V gene TRBV2 combines with J gene TRBJ2-5; D remains unclear. The CDR3 is 13 residues long. Germline lookup yields CDR1 SNHLY and CDR2 FYNNEI. Deletions cut 4 bases from V and 2 bases from J, with 8 bases between. The CDR3 loop is CASSVLEQETQYF. CDR3 nucleotide sequence: TGTGCCAGCAGTGTCCTCGAACAAGAGACCCAGTACTTC. The variable domain in full, with the rest retrieved from reference TRBV2 and TRBJ2-5, is EPEVTQTPSHQVTQMGQEVILRCVPISNHLYFYWYRQILGQKVEFLVSFYNNEISEKSEIFDDQFSVERPDGSNFTLKIRSTKLEDSAMYFCASSVLEQETQYFGPGTRLLVL.

The chain uses TRBV20-1 and TRBJ2-7; TRBD1 agrees at 7 bases. V was pared by 3 bases and J by 3 bases, with 8 bases of the junction left unmatched. The CDR3 extends over 14 amino acids. Germline CDR1 and CDR2: DFQATT and SNEGSKA (reference sequence). The CDR3 coding sequence is TGCAGTGCTAGGTTTAGGGGGCAATACTACGAGCAGTACTTC. This sequence encodes CSARFRGQYYEQYF.

The chain couples TRBV5-1 to TRBJ2-7; 7 nucleotides match TRBD2. Trimming removed 3 bases from V and 1 base from J; junction bases left unmatched: 10. From germline, CDR1 is SGHRS and CDR2 YFSETQ. The CDR3 consists of 16 residues. The CDR3 region has the DNA TGCGCCAGCAGCTGGGGGGGGGACCAAACTTCCTACGAGCAGTACTTC. The encoded protein is CASSWGGDQTSYEQYF.